This T cell receptor (beta chain) originates from a study of regulatory T cells in long-lasting Graves disease. Study outcomes and limitations: Those with persistent disease had in common more public clonotypes (roughly 3,000) than new patients (approximately 990).

Trimming cost V 4 bases and J 0 bases, with 15 bases left between them. From germline, CDR1 is MNHNS and CDR2 SASEGT. This CDR3 spans 16 amino acids. Assembly of TCR beta libraries relied on iRepertoire HTBI primers together with Arm-PCR of CDR3 regions. As originally analysed: Identified across the samples were approximately 60 TRBV segments and over 11 TRBJ segments. TCRdb ran MiXCR on the multiplex PCR reads and lists one entry per CDR3 protein. The V and J calls, along with clone size, are taken from TCRdb and not from the paper's own processing. The table has roughly 360,000 distinct CDR3 sequences, 12% seen once; the top ten hold 15% to 20%. Indicated time point: newly diagnosed GD, antithyroid drugs for less than 3 months. After RNA was extracted from PBMCs, the TCR library was made from it. The peripheral blood volume drawn was roughly 8.7 milliliters, and it was collected into EDTA tubes. The table lists this clonotype with many counts. The antigen is unknown.

The sample was also reused in another study, on T cells in Graves' hyperthyroidism and ophthalmopathy.

The chain recombines TRBV6-1 with TRBJ1-1; D not resolved. This sequence was found in a woman aged 18-35 years with Graves disease. The specimen comprised peripheral blood mononuclear cells (PBMCs), sampled at new diagnosis, from a patient treated with antithyroid drugs. The CDR3 region is CASSVGPMRMNTEAFF. DNA for the CDR3: TGTGCCAGCAGTGTGGGTCCCATGAGGATGAACACTGAAGCTTTCTTT.